These 4 T cell receptor beta chains came from one sample sequenced in a study of monozygotic twins with inflammatory bowel disease. TCRdb reprocessed the 5' RACE reads; each CDR3 protein has one entry and no DNA is given. The table for this sample gives over 90,000 distinct CDR3 sequences. The sequenced sample was blood. The receptors shown here come from a human donor with ulcerative colitis or Crohn's disease, or a healthy co-twin of an affected twin (not recorded which).

This chain uses TRBV28 with TRBJ1-1; the D call from TCRdb, TRBD1, cannot be confirmed without DNA. The CDR3 sequence is 15 residues long. Looked up from germline, CDR1 is MDHEN and CDR2 is SYDVKM. This chain's CDR3 is CASSLLDRANTEAFF. Combining the CDR3 with reference TRBV28 and TRBJ1-1 gives the whole variable domain DVKVTQSSRYLVKRTGEKVFLECVQDMDHENMFWYRQDPGLGLRLIYFSYDVKMKEKGDIPEGYSVSREKKERFSLILESASTNQTSMYLCASSLLDRANTEAFFGQGTRLTVV.

The CDR3 loop is CASSLASGGISYEQYF. The rearrangement joins TRBV7-2 to TRBJ2-7; no DNA is available, so the TRBD1 call from TCRdb remains unchecked. CDR1 and CDR2 (germline): SGHTA, FQGNSA. The CDR3 runs 16 residues.

This chain uses TRBV27 with TRBJ2-7; as DNA is missing, the TRBD1 call by TCRdb cannot be tested. CDR1 and CDR2 from the germline V gene are MNHEY and SMNVEV (reference sequence). The CDR3 runs 20 residues. The CDR3 reads CASSSTRGAAVRSSAYEQYF.

The CDR3 region is CASSYSNLGQSQNYGYTF. V is TRBV6-5 and J is TRBJ1-2; TCRdb's D call of TRBD1 is untestable without DNA. This CDR3 comprises 18 residues. Germline assignment: CDR1 MNHEY and CDR2 SVGAGI.